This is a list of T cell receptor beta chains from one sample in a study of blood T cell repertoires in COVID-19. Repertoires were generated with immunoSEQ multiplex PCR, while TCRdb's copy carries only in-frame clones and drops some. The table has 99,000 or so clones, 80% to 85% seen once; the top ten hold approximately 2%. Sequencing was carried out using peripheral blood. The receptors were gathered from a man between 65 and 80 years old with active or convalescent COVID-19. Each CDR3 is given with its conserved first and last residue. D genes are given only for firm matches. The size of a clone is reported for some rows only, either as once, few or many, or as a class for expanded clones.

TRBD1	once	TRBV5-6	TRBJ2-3	TGTGCCAGCAGCCGGGGACAGGGGACGACGGATACGCAGTATTTT	CASSRGQGTTDTQYF
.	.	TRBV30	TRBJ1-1	TGTGCCTGTCAGCGGGACACTGAAGCTTTCTTT	CACQRDTEAFF
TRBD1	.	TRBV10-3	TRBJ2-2	TGTGCCATCAGTGACACAGGGGCCGTCGGCACCGGGGAGCTGTTTTTT	CAISDTGAVGTGELFF
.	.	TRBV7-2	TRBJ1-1	TGTGCCAGCAGCACTGGTAGAAACACTGAAGCTTTCTTT	CASSTGRNTEAFF
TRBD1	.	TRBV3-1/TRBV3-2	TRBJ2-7	TGTGCCAGCAGTTTTTACAGGGGCTCCTACGAGCAGTACTTC	CASSFYRGSYEQYF
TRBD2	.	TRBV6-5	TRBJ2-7	TGTGCCAGCACCTCATCTAGCGGGGGGCTTCGCGAGCAGTACTTC	CASTSSSGGLREQYF
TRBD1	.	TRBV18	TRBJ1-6	TGTGCCAGCTCAGAGACAGGGGTATATAATTCACCCCTCCACTTT	CASSETGVYNSPLHF
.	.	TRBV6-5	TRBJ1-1	TGTGCCAGCAGTCCCCCAGGGGCTACTGAAGCTTTCTTT	CASSPPGATEAFF
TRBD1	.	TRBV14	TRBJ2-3	TGTGCCAGCAGTCCCGGACAGGGCCGGGCAGATACGCAGTATTTT	CASSPGQGRADTQYF
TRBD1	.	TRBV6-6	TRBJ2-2	TGTGCCAGCAAGGGGACAGGGAACACTGGGGAGCTGTTTTTT	CASKGTGNTGELFF
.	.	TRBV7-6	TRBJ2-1	TGTGCCGTAGGGGGGGTATCGGGGAATGAGCAGTTCTTC	CAVGGVSGNEQFF
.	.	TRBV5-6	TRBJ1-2	TGTGCCAGCAGCCGTGACAGACTCCCCTATGGCTACACCTTC	CASSRDRLPYGYTF
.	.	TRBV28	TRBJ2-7	TGTGCCAGCACCCCAATGGGCAAGACCTACGAGCAGTACTTC	CASTPMGKTYEQYF
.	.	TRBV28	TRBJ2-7	TGTGCCAGCATCCTCCCCCCTCGGGATTTC	CASILPPRDF
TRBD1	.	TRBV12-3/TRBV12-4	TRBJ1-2	TGTGCCAGCAGCCCCACGACAGGGTTTGGCTACACCTTC	CASSPTTGFGYTF